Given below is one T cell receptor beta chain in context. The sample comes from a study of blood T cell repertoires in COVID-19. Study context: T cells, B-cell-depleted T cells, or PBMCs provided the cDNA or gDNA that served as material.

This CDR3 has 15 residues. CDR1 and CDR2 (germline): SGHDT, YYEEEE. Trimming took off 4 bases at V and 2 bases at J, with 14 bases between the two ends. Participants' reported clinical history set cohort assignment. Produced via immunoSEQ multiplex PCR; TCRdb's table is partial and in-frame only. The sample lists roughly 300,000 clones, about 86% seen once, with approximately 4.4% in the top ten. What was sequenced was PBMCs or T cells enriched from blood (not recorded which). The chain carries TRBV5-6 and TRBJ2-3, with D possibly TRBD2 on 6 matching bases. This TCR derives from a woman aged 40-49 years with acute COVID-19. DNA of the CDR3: TGTGCCAGCAGCAGACGTTTAGCGGTCACAGATACGCAGTATTTT. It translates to CASSRRLAVTDTQYF.